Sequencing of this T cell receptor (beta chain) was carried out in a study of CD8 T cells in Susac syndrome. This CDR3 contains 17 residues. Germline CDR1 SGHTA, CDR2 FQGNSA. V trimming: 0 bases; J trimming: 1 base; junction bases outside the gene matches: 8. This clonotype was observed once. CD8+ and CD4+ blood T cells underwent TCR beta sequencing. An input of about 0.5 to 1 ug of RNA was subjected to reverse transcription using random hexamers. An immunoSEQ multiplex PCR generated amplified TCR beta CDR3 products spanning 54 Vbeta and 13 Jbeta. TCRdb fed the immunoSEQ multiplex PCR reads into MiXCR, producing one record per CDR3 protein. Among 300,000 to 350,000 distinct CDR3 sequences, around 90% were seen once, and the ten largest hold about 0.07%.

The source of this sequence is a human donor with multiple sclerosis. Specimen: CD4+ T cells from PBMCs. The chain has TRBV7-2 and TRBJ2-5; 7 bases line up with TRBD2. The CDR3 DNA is TGTGCCAGCAGCTTAGCGTCGGGTAGCGGGTCCCAAGAGACCCAGTACTTC. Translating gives CASSLASGSGSQETQYF.